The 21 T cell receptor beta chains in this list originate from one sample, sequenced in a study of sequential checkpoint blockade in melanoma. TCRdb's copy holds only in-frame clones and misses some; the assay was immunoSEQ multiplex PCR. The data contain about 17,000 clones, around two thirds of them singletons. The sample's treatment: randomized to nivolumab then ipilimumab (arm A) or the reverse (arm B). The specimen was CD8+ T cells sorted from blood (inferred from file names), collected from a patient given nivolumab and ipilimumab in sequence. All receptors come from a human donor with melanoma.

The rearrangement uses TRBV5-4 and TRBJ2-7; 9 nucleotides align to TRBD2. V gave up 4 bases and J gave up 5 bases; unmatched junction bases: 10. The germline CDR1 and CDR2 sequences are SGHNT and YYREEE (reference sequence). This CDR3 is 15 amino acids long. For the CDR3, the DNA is TGTGCCAGCAGCCCCCCGATGAGCGGGGGGAACGAGCAGTACTTC. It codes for CASSPPMSGGNEQYF.

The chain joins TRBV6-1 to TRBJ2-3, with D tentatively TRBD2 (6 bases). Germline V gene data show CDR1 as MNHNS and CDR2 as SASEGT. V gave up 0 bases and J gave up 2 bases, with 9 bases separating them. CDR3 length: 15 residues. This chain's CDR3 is CASSEAGTYTDTQYF. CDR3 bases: TGTGCCAGCAGTGAAGCCGGGACTTACACAGATACGCAGTATTTT.

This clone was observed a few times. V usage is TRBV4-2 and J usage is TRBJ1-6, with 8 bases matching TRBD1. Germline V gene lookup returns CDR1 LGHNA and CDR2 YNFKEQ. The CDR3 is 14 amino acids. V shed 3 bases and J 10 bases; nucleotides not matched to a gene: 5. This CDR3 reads CASSQDRVNSPLHF. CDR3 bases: TGTGCCAGCAGCCAGGACAGGGTTAACTCACCCCTCCACTTT.

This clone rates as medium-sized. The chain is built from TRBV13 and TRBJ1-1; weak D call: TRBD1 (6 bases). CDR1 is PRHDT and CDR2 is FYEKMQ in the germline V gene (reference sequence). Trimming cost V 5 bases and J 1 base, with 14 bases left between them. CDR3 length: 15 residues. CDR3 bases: TGTGCCAGCAGCCCTCGTCAGGGGAGGAACACTGAAGCTTTCTTT. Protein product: CASSPRQGRNTEAFF.

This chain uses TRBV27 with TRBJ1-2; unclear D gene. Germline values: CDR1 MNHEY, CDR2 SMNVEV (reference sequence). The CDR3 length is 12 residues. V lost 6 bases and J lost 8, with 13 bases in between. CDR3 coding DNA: TGTGCCAGCAGCAAGGGAGGAGGCGGCTACACCTTC. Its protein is CASSKGGGGYTF.

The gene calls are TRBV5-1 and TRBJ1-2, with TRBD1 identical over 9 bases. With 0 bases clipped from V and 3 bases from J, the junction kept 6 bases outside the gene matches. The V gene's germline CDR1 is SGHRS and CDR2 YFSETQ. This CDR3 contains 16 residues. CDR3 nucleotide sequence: TGCGCCAGCAGCTTGGTGACAGGGGGTCGTGACTATGGCTACACCTTC. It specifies CASSLVTGGRDYGYTF.

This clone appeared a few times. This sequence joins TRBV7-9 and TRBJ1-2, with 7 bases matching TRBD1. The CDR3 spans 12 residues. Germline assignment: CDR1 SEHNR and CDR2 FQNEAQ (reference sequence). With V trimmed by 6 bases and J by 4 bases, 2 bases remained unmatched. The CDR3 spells CASRQGGYGYTF. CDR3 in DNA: TGTGCCAGCAGGCAGGGGGGCTATGGCTACACCTTC.

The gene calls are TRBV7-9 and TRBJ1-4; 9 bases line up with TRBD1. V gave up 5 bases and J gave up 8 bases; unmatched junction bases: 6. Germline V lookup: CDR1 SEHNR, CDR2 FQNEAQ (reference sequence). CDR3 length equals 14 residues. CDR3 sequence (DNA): TGTGCCAGCAGCCCGACAGGGGGGGGCGAAAAACTGTTTTTT. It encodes CASSPTGGGEKLFF. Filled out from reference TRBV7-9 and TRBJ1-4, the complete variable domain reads DTGVSQNPRHKITKRGQNVTFRCDPISEHNRLYWYRQTLGQGPEFLTYFQNEAQLEKSRLLSDRFSAERPKGSFSTLEIQRTEQGDSAMYLCASSPTGGGEKLFFGSGTQLSVL.

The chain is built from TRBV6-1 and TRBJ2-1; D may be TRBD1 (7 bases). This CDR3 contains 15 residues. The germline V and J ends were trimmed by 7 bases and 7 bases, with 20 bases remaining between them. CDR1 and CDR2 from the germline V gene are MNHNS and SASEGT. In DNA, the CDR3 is TGTGCCAGCAAAGAATCTCGACAGGGAGGTAATGAGCAGTTCTTC. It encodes CASKESRQGGNEQFF.

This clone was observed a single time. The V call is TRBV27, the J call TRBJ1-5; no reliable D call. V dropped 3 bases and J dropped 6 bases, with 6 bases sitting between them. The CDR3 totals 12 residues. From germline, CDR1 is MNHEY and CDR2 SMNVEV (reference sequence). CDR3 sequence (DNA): TGTGCCAGCAGTTTCAGTGGTCAGCCCCAGCATTTT. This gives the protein CASSFSGQPQHF.

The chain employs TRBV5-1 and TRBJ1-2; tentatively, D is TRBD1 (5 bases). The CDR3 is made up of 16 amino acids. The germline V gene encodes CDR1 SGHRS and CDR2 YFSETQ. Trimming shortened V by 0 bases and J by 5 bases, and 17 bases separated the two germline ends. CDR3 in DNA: TGCGCCAGCAGCTTGGCCTTAAACAGGTACCGTTATGGCTACACCTTC. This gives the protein CASSLALNRYRYGYTF.

The CDR3 loop reads CASRPGLVNQPQHF. The CDR3 nucleotides are TGTGCCAGTAGACCGGGACTGGTCAATCAGCCCCAGCATTTT. This chain connects TRBV19 to TRBJ1-5, with a tentative D call TRBD1 (5 bases). The germline V gene encodes CDR1 LNHDA and CDR2 SQIVND (reference sequence). The CDR3 contains 14 residues. V lost 6 bases to trimming and J lost 3 bases, with 12 bases between them. Filled out from reference TRBV19 and TRBJ1-5, the complete variable domain reads DGGITQSPKYLFRKEGQNVTLSCEQNLNHDAMYWYRQDPGQGLRLIYYSQIVNDFQKGDIAEGYSVSREKKESFPLTVTSAQKNPTAFYLCASRPGLVNQPQHFGDGTRLSIL.

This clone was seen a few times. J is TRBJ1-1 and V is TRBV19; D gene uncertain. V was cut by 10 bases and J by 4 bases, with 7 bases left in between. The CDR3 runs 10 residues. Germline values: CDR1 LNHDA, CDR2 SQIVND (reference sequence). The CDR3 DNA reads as TGTGCCACCCCGGTCACTGAAGCTTTCTTT. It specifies CATPVTEAFF.

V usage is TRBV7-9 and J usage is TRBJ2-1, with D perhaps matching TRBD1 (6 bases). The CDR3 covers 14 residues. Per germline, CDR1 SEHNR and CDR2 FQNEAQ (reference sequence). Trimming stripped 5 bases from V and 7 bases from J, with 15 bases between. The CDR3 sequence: CASSPPSRGNEQFF. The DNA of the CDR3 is TGTGCCAGCAGCCCGCCGTCGAGGGGGAATGAGCAGTTCTTC.

CDR3 sequence (DNA): TGTGCCAGCAGCGCGACTAGCAACTTAGGAGGGTCCTACAATGAGCAGTTCTTC. Its translation: CASSATSNLGGSYNEQFF. The chain combines TRBV9 with TRBJ2-1, with 7 bases identical to TRBD2. Unmatched junction bases numbered 13, after V lost 3 bases and J lost 1 base. Germline V gives CDR1 SGDLS, CDR2 YYNGEE. The CDR3 is 18 residues long.

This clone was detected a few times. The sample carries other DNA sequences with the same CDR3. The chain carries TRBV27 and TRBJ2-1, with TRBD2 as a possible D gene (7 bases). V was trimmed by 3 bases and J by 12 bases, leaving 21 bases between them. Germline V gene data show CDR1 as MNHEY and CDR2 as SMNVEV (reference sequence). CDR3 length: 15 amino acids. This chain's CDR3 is CASSLGGGAYSGQFF. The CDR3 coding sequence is TGTGCCAGCAGTTTGGGAGGGGGGGCATACTCTGGGCAGTTCTTC.

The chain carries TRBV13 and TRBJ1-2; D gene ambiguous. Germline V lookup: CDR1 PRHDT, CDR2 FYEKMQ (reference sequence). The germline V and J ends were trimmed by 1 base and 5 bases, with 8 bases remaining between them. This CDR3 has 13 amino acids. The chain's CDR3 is CASSLEQSYGYTF. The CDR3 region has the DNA TGTGCCAGCAGCTTAGAACAGTCGTATGGCTACACCTTC.

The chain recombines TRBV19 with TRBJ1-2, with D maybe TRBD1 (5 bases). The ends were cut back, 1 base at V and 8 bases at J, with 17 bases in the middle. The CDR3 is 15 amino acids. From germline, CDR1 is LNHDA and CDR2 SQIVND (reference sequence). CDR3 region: CASSIVGDVATGYTF. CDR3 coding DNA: TGTGCCAGTAGTATAGTAGGGGATGTGGCAACAGGCTACACCTTC.

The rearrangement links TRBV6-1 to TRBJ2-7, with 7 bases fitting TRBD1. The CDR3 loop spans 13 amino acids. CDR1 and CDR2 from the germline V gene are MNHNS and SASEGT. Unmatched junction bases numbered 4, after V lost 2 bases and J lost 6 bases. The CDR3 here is CASSERQGTEQYV. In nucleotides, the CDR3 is TGTGCCAGCAGTGAAAGACAGGGTACCGAGCAGTACGTC.

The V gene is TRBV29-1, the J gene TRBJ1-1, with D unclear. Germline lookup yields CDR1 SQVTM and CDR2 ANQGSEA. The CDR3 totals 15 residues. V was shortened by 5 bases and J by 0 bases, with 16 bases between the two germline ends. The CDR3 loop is CSVPPFQVMNTEAFF. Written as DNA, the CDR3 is TGCAGCGTTCCCCCCTTCCAGGTCATGAACACTGAAGCTTTCTTT.

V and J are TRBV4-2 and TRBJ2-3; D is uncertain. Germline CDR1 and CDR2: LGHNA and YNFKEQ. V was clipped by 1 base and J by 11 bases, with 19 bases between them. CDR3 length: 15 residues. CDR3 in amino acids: CASSQVSGDLVGQYF. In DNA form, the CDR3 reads TGTGCCAGCAGCCAAGTATCCGGAGACCTAGTAGGGCAGTATTTT.